This T cell receptor (beta chain) was sequenced for a study of T-cell memory formation after mild COVID-19 (dated by TCRdb to the early 2020s). About the study as a whole: TCR sequence clusters from the two donors were largely donor specific. The cohort comprised two young, previously healthy adult volunteers, one female and one male. In two donors, T-cell clones that expanded and contracted after mild COVID-19 were followed by sequencing TCRalpha and TCRbeta repertoires longitudinally. The full study reports these points: Only a couple of mild cases were covered by the study, and larger cohorts that include severe cases with pre-infection samples were considered necessary. Contracting CD4+ clones were found mainly in CM and EM memory subsets, while CD8+ clones were enriched in EMRA. Whether the second-wave clones peaking on day 37 were SARS-CoV-2 specific was not confirmed. Some responding clones were detected in pre-infection memory, suggesting pre-existing cross-reactive memory T cells joined the SARS-CoV-2 response. Clones contracting from day 15 to 85 had balanced CD4/CD8 phenotypes, while a second wave expanding from day 15 to 37 was biased towards CD4+.

V is pruned by 4 bases and J by 4 bases, leaving 20 bases of the junction without a gene match. There are 19 amino acids in the CDR3, from cysteine to phenylalanine inclusive. The CDR3 DNA has 57 bases and is translated from base 1. CDR1 and CDR2 were assigned from the germline V gene (reference sequence) as SEHNR and FQNEAQ. PBMCs were isolated by Ficoll-Paque density gradient centrifugation. For sequencing, an Illumina NovaSeq 6000 was employed. TCRalpha and TCRbeta cDNA libraries were constructed by 5'RACE with constant-segment primers, with sample barcodes and unique molecular identifiers being introduced. RNA was extracted from every sample with Trizol reagent. Library amplification was performed in two PCR steps, and a second sample barcode and Illumina TruSeq adapters were introduced in the second step. Sequencing of libraries was performed on an Illumina NovaSeq with 2 x 150 bp paired-end reads. In the authors' own workflow: With migec v1.2.7, reads were demultiplexed and then collapsed into UMI-guided consensus sequences. Using mixcr v2.1.11, UMI consensuses were aligned to TRA and TRB V and J templates and then assembled into clonotypes. Clonotypes were classified as expanded or contracted when called significant by both edgeR and NoisET, with noise models trained on biological replicates. For edgeR calls, the thresholds were a false discovery rate-adjusted p below 0.01 and a log2 fold-change of 1. PCA with hierarchical clustering of max-normalized trajectories of the 1000 most abundant clonotypes was used as exploratory dynamics analysis. Separately sequenced CD4+ and CD8+ repertoires were used to assign the CD4 or CD8 phenotype of responding clones. The public reads were quality trimmed at Q25 with fastp and then assembled into clones with MiXCR by TCRdb, keeping productive beta chains. All rows with the same CDR3 protein become a single entry with the most common DNA and genes. TCRdb, not the authors, supplied the V and J calls. The sample profile shows under 450,000 distinct CDR3 sequences; under 25% of them were found once. The ten largest clonotypes hold around 13% of the sample.

As for this clonotype: Its antigen is not yet known. Base qualities are not at hand, and no much larger clone is one base apart.

Recombination connected TRBV7-9 to TRBJ2-3; 7 nucleotides in the junction match TRBD2. The material sequenced was PBMCs or a T cell subset sorted from them (not recorded which). This receptor was obtained from an adult woman who had mild COVID-19 (a few samples of this study predate the infection). The sample titles of this study are shuffled in the database, so cell type and time point are left out; the donor was told from shared clones. The nucleotide sequence is given as TGTGCCAGCAGCTCCTTGGGAGGGGCAGTGGGAGGGCCGGCAGATACGCAGTATTTT. Its product reads: CASSSLGGAVGGPADTQYF. This CDR3, with the reference TRBV7-9 and TRBJ2-3 proteins standing in past its ends, gives the full variable domain DTGVSQNPRHKITKRGQNVTFRCDPISEHNRLYWYRQTLGQGPEFLTYFQNEAQLEKSRLLSDRFSAERPKGSFSTLEIQRTEQGDSAMYLCASSSLGGAVGGPADTQYFGPGTRLTVL.